Listed here are 23 T cell receptor beta chains from one sample, sequenced in a study of regulatory dendritic cells for organ transplantation. Assay used: immunoSEQ multiplex PCR; TCRdb lists only in-frame clones, some missing. Here the sample spans almost 30,000 clones, about three quarters being singletons. Source material: memory CD4+ T cells from blood. The subset denotes: CD45RO+ memory T cells. Receptors were obtained from a human donor in good health.

The chain combines TRBV11-2 with TRBJ1-1; D unclear. V was shortened by 2 bases and J by 4 bases, with 11 bases between the two germline ends. This CDR3 is built from 14 residues. CDR1 SGHAT and CDR2 FQNNGV come from the germline V gene. In DNA, the CDR3 is TGTGCCAGCAGCTTAATTCGGCGGGGCACTGAAGCTTTCTTT. Translating gives CASSLIRRGTEAFF.

CDR3 region: CASKRDRMNTEAFF. The CDR3 DNA follows: TGTGCCAGCAAACGGGACAGGATGAACACTGAAGCTTTCTTT. The rearrangement links TRBV6-5 to TRBJ1-1; 8 positions agree with TRBD1. Trimming cost V 7 bases and J 0 bases; bases outside gene matches: 4. This CDR3 region has 14 residues. The germline CDR1 and CDR2 sequences are MNHEY and SVGAGI.

V and J are TRBV9 and TRBJ2-2; tentative D call: TRBD2 (5 bases). Trimming stripped 2 bases from V and 0 bases from J, with 14 bases between. This CDR3 spans 17 amino acids. CDR1 and CDR2 (germline): SGDLS, YYNGEE. The CDR3 protein is CASSVQPGGSNTGELFF. The CDR3 DNA is TGTGCCAGCAGCGTCCAGCCAGGCGGGTCGAACACCGGGGAGCTGTTTTTT. The variable domain in full, completed from reference TRBV9 and TRBJ2-2, reads DSGVTQTPKHLITATGQRVTLRCSPRSGDLSVYWYQQSLDQGLQFLIQYYNGEERAKGNILERFSAQQFPDLHSELNLSSLELGDSALYFCASSVQPGGSNTGELFFGEGSRLTVL.

The rearrangement links TRBV9 to TRBJ1-2; D is possibly TRBD1 (5 bases). The V end lost 0 bases, the J end lost 6 bases, and 24 bases lay between the germline ends. CDR1 SGDLS and CDR2 YYNGEE come from the germline V gene. CDR3 length equals 18 residues. The CDR3 DNA is TGTGCCAGCAGCGTAGGTTTGGGCAGGGCAAGGGATCCGCATGGCTACACCTTC. It specifies CASSVGLGRARDPHGYTF.

J is TRBJ2-1 and V is TRBV7-6, with unresolved D. V was pared by 5 bases and J by 5 bases, with 16 bases between. Per the germline V gene, CDR1 is SGHVS and CDR2 is FNYEAQ. This CDR3 is 15 amino acids long. The DNA for the CDR3 is TGTGCCAGCAGCCGGGTGGGCAGGTCGGACAATGAGCAGTTCTTC. This encodes CASSRVGRSDNEQFF.

This chain connects TRBV6-5 to TRBJ1-1; D uncertain. The CDR3 runs 12 residues. The germline V gene encodes CDR1 MNHEY and CDR2 SVGAGI. V lost 5 bases and J 9 bases, leaving 13 bases between the germline ends. CDR3 coding DNA: TGTGCCAGCAGTCGCCGCTCCGAACAAGCTTTCTTT. Translated: CASSRRSEQAFF.

The chain links TRBV14 to TRBJ2-3; 7 bases are shared with TRBD1. The germline V gene encodes CDR1 SGHDN and CDR2 FVKESK. The CDR3 extends over 19 amino acids. With V trimmed by 1 base and J by 4 bases, 17 bases remained unmatched. The CDR3 sequence: CASSQGLGQVFWVADTQYF. Written as DNA, the CDR3 is TGTGCCAGCAGCCAAGGTCTCGGACAGGTCTTCTGGGTCGCAGATACGCAGTATTTT.

The sample holds one count of this clone. The chain joins TRBV4-1 to TRBJ2-7; D may correspond to TRBD1 or TRBD2 (5 bases each). The CDR3 has 13 amino acids. Germline V CDR1 and CDR2: MGHRA, YSYEKL. Trimming shortened V by 8 bases and J by 3 bases, and 14 bases separated the two germline ends. The DNA for the CDR3 is TGCGCCAGCGCCCGGGACCCTAACTACGAGCAGTACTTC. Its translation is CASARDPNYEQYF.

This chain connects TRBV28 to TRBJ2-7; 12 bases are shared with TRBD2. Germline CDR1 reads MDHEN; CDR2 reads SYDVKM. The CDR3 sequence is 18 residues long. The V gene end was trimmed by 6 bases and the J gene end by 0 bases; junction bases not matched to a gene: 12. In DNA, the CDR3 is TGTGCCAGCAGCCGTCTAGCGGGAGGGGAGCCCCCCTCCTACGAGCAGTACTTC. It encodes CASSRLAGGEPPSYEQYF.

The chain has TRBV6-6 and TRBJ2-3; either TRBD1 or TRBD2 may fit D (5 bases each). Trimming pared 11 bases from V and 6 bases from J, leaving 21 bases between. The CDR3 contains 14 residues. The germline V gene encodes CDR1 MNHNY and CDR2 SVGAGI (reference sequence). The chain's CDR3 is CACNTGPRSDTQYF. The CDR3 nucleotides read TGTGCCTGCAATACGGGACCCCGTAGCGATACGCAGTATTTT.

V is TRBV5-4 and J is TRBJ2-1; D not certain. The length of the CDR3 is 15 residues. Germline V CDR1 and CDR2: SGHNT, YYREEE (reference sequence). V was pared by 4 bases and J by 0 bases, with 11 bases between. The CDR3 DNA reads as TGTGCCAGCAGCCAGGACCCGGGCTCCTACAATGAGCAGTTCTTC. Translated, it gives CASSQDPGSYNEQFF.

This chain connects TRBV10-3 to TRBJ1-2; 7 nucleotides align to TRBD1. Trimming at V came to 6 bases and at J to 2 bases, leaving 9 bases not matched to a gene. CDR3 length: 15 residues. Germline CDR1 reads ENHRY; CDR2 reads SYGVKD. This chain's CDR3 is CAIRRGGQRNYGYTF. The DNA for the CDR3 is TGTGCCATCAGAAGGGGGGGACAGCGGAACTATGGCTACACCTTC.

A single count supports this clone. The chain joins TRBV10-3 to TRBJ1-2, with D perhaps matching TRBD1 (5 bases). CDR3 length equals 16 residues. Germline assignment: CDR1 ENHRY and CDR2 SYGVKD. V dropped 0 bases and J dropped 7 bases, with 18 bases sitting between them. CDR3 sequence: CAISESLRGAVGGYTF. In DNA, the CDR3 is TGTGCCATCAGTGAGTCTTTGCGGGGCGCAGTGGGTGGCTACACCTTC.

The chain is built from TRBV7-9 and TRBJ1-1, with 7 bases identical to TRBD1. J lost 3 bases, V lost 6 bases, and 4 bases had no gene match. Germline V gene data show CDR1 as SEHNR and CDR2 as FQNEAQ (reference sequence). The CDR3 contains 13 residues. The CDR3 region has the DNA TGTGCCAGCAGTCAGGACAGGCACACTGAAGCTTTCTTT. This translates into CASSQDRHTEAFF.

The genes are TRBV2 and TRBJ1-2; D gene ambiguous. Trimming took off 4 bases at V and 7 bases at J, with 10 bases between the two ends. CDR1 and CDR2 from the germline V gene are SNHLY and FYNNEI. The length of the CDR3 is 12 residues. The chain's CDR3 is CASSGAVGGYTF. The CDR3 region has the DNA TGTGCCAGCAGTGGCGCGGTCGGTGGCTACACCTTC. The whole variable domain, filled in from reference TRBV2 and TRBJ1-2, reads EPEVTQTPSHQVTQMGQEVILRCVPISNHLYFYWYRQILGQKVEFLVSFYNNEISEKSEIFDDQFSVERPDGSNFTLKIRSTKLEDSAMYFCASSGAVGGYTFGSGTRLTVV.

This chain uses TRBV11-1 with TRBJ2-5, with 7 bases fitting TRBD1. This CDR3 is 15 amino acids long. CDR1 and CDR2 from the germline V gene are SGHAT and FQDESV (reference sequence). V lost 1 base, J lost 5 bases, and 7 bases stayed unmatched. The CDR3 region is CASSLGGQPRETQYF. The CDR3 DNA is TGTGCCAGCAGCTTAGGGGGACAGCCGCGGGAGACCCAGTACTTC.

This sequence joins TRBV28 and TRBJ1-1; D uncertain. Germline V CDR1 and CDR2: MDHEN, SYDVKM. This CDR3 is 12 amino acids long. Trimming cost V 2 bases and J 5 bases, with 6 bases left between them. The CDR3 coding sequence is TGTGCCAGCAGTTTAATAGGGACTGAAGCTTTCTTT. It encodes CASSLIGTEAFF.

The V call is TRBV2, the J call TRBJ2-5, with 8 bases fitting TRBD2. The CDR3 length is 17 residues. After removal of 2 bases from V and 2 bases from J, the junction contained 10 bases not matched to a gene. Looked up from germline, CDR1 is SNHLY and CDR2 is FYNNEI. CDR3 amino acids: CASSESASGGAQETQYF. Written as DNA, the CDR3 is TGTGCCAGCAGTGAATCCGCGTCCGGGGGGGCGCAAGAGACCCAGTACTTC.

The chain uses TRBV5-1 and TRBJ1-2, with D unresolved. Trimming shortened V by 6 bases and J by 6 bases, and 15 bases separated the two germline ends. The length of the CDR3 is 13 residues. From germline, CDR1 is SGHRS and CDR2 YFSETQ. CDR3 protein: CASKQLPRDGYTF. CDR3 DNA sequence: TGCGCCAGCAAACAACTTCCTCGAGATGGCTACACCTTC. The full variable domain, completed using reference TRBV5-1 and TRBJ1-2, is KAGVTQTPRYLIKTRGQQVTLSCSPISGHRSVSWYQQTPGQGLQFLFEYFSETQRNKGNFPGRFSGRQFSNSRSEMNVSTLELGDSALYLCASKQLPRDGYTFGSGTRLTVV.

The chain is built from TRBV7-6 and TRBJ2-2; a weak D match, TRBD1 (6 bases). The CDR3 loop spans 14 amino acids. Trimming cost V 5 bases and J 1 base, with 8 bases left between them. Germline V gene sequence: CDR1 SGHVS, CDR2 FNYEAQ. Here the CDR3 reads CASSPTGNTGELFF. DNA of the CDR3: TGTGCCAGCAGCCCGACAGGGAACACCGGGGAGCTGTTTTTT. Together with reference TRBV7-6 and TRBJ2-2, the CDR3 gives the full variable domain: GAGVSQSPRYKVTKRGQDVALRCDPISGHVSLYWYRQALGQGPEFLTYFNYEAQQDKSGLPNDRFSAERPEGSISTLTIQRTEQRDSAMYRCASSPTGNTGELFFGEGSRLTVL.

This clone came up a few times. The chain links TRBV27 to TRBJ2-7; tentatively, D is TRBD2 (5 bases). The CDR3 length is 15 residues. V lost 6 bases, J lost 4 bases, and 19 bases lay in between. Germline values: CDR1 MNHEY, CDR2 SMNVEV (reference sequence). The CDR3: CASSLVFPRRYEQYF. The CDR3 nucleotides read TGTGCCAGCAGCCTCGTGTTCCCCCGGAGGTACGAGCAGTACTTC.

This chain connects TRBV7-2 to TRBJ2-3, with D unresolved. Germline V lookup: CDR1 SGHTA, CDR2 FQGNSA. V lost 1 base and J lost 1, with 9 bases in between. CDR3 length: 15 amino acids. CDR3 bases: TGTGCCAGCAGCTTAGAGCACTCCCGCACAGATACGCAGTATTTT. It specifies CASSLEHSRTDTQYF. The whole variable domain, remainder taken from reference TRBV7-2 and TRBJ2-3, is GAGVSQSPSNKVTEKGKDVELRCDPISGHTALYWYRQSLGQGLEFLIYFQGNSAPDKSGLPSDRFSAERTGGSVSTLTIQRTQQEDSAVYLCASSLEHSRTDTQYFGPGTRLTVL.

This clone was found once. The identical CDR3 is also encoded by other nucleotide sequences in the sample. The rearrangement uses TRBV4-3 and TRBJ2-3; D not certain. Looked up from germline, CDR1 is LGHNA and CDR2 is YSLEER. Trimming cost V 0 bases and J 0 bases, with 10 bases left between them. There are 16 residues in the CDR3. The CDR3 is CASSQDSTPSTDTQYF. The CDR3, as DNA: TGCGCCAGCAGCCAAGATTCGACCCCCAGCACAGATACGCAGTATTTT.